This T cell receptor (beta chain) was found in a study of CD8 T cells in ankylosing spondylitis. Study observations and caveats: It was reported that disease-linked clones were significantly enriched in matched ankylosing spondylitis synovial fluid.

Each TCR beta library was made by quantitative 5'-RACE that incorporated molecular barcodes. TCRdb redid the calling of the 5' RACE reads with MiXCR, one entry per CDR3 protein. The repertoire holds 250,000 to 300,000 distinct CDR3 sequences, with approximately 20% as singletons. The CDR3 is 12 amino acids. The ends were cut back, 7 bases at V and 5 bases at J, with 9 bases in the middle. The germline V gene encodes CDR1 SEHNR and CDR2 FQNEAQ (reference sequence). This clonotype was seen only a few times. Its antigen is unidentified. The sequenced sample consisted of blood, either unsorted or a sorted T cell fraction (not recorded which). The chain joins TRBV7-9 to TRBJ1-5, with D hard to call. The receptor's source is a male donor with ankylosing spondylitis or in good health (not recorded which). This CDR3 reads CASTSEDQPQHF. The CDR3 coding sequence is TGTGCCAGCACTTCGGAAGATCAGCCCCAGCATTTT.